This TCR beta chain was sequenced during a study of T cell responses to AZD1222 COVID-19 vaccine. Study-level points and caveats: Spike-specific TCR breadth and depth both grew after two AZD1222 doses.

Remarks on this clone: Its specificity is unknown.

Germline V gene sequence: CDR1 SGHAT, CDR2 FQNNGV. The CDR3 sequence is 17 residues long. V lost 1 base and J lost 0, with 10 bases in between. The method was immunoSEQ multiplex PCR; TCRdb's version includes in-frame clones alone and lacks a portion of them. The sample records roughly 120,000 clones, 88% being singletons. The input for sequencing was peripheral blood, taken on day 0 of AZD1222 vaccination. This clonotype originated in an adult in good health. This rearrangement joins TRBV11-2 to TRBJ2-6; D gene ambiguous. CDR3: CASSLGSRSSGANVLTF. The CDR3 DNA is TGTGCCAGCAGCTTAGGATCCCGGAGCTCTGGGGCCAACGTCCTGACTTTC.